Shown below are 13 T cell receptor beta chains from a single sample sequenced in a study of blood T cell repertoires in COVID-19. The repertoire was sequenced with immunoSEQ multiplex PCR; TCRdb's copy has only in-frame clones and lacks some. The repertoire includes around 360,000 clones, more than 75% of them detected once, and roughly a tenth sits in the top ten. What was sequenced was peripheral blood. The receptors originated from a woman aged 25 to 39 with COVID-19, enrolled during active disease.

This sequence joins TRBV28 and TRBJ2-7; 10 positions match TRBD2. Trimming cost V 6 bases and J 6 bases; bases outside gene matches: 5. The CDR3 length is 13 residues. Germline-derived CDR1 and CDR2 are MDHEN and SYDVKM. CDR3 amino acids: CASSGLAEIEQYF. CDR3 DNA: TGTGCCAGCAGCGGACTAGCGGAGATCGAGCAGTACTTC.

The genes are TRBV7-3 and TRBJ2-7; 10 nucleotides agree with TRBD2. J gave up 10 bases and V 5 bases, and 8 bases lay outside the gene matches. Germline V CDR1 and CDR2: SGHTA, FQGTGA. CDR3 length: 13 residues. CDR3 protein: CASSLSPSGRQYF. The CDR3, as DNA: TGTGCCAGCAGCCTCTCCCCTAGCGGGAGACAGTACTTC. Based on the CDR3 plus reference TRBV7-3 and TRBJ2-7, the full variable domain is GAGVSQTPSNKVTEKGKYVELRCDPISGHTALYWYRQSLGQGPEFLIYFQGTGAADDSGLPNDRFFAVRPEGSVSTLKIQRTERGDSAVYLCASSLSPSGRQYFGPGTRLTVT.

The V call is TRBV28, the J call TRBJ2-7, with 9 bases identical to TRBD2. Trimming at V came to 7 bases and at J to 4 bases, leaving 17 bases not matched to a gene. This CDR3 has 17 residues. CDR1 and CDR2 from the germline V gene are MDHEN and SYDVKM. The CDR3 here is CASNKNWAGGNLYEQYF. The CDR3 nucleotides read TGTGCCAGCAACAAGAATTGGGCGGGAGGGAACCTATACGAGCAGTACTTC.

This clone was detected a few times. The genes are TRBV24-1 and TRBJ2-3; tentatively, D is TRBD1 (5 bases). Trimming took 4 bases from V and 14 from J, leaving 18 bases between them. The CDR3 totals 13 residues. Germline-derived CDR1 and CDR2 are KGHDR and SFDVKD. CDR3 DNA: TGTGCCACCAGTGACCGTACAGGCAGGGAACCGTATTTT. This codes for CATSDRTGREPYF.

The chain uses TRBV11-3 and TRBJ2-1; 8 bases fit TRBD1. This CDR3 is built from 13 residues. Germline CDR1 and CDR2: SGHNT and YENEEA. V shed 5 bases and J 10 bases; nucleotides not matched to a gene: 7. CDR3 bases: TGTGCCAGCAGCCCGGGACAGGTGAACGAGCAGTTCTTC. Translated, it gives CASSPGQVNEQFF.

The count of this clone is one. V and J are TRBV23-1 and TRBJ2-5, with D tentatively TRBD1 (6 bases). TRBV23-1 is an open reading frame whose function is uncertain. The CDR3 is 12 residues long. Trimming left V 6 bases short and J 7 bases short, with 12 bases between. The CDR3 loop is CASRGTCATQYF. The CDR3 DNA follows: TGCGCCAGCAGGGGGACATGCGCGACCCAGTACTTC.

This sequence joins TRBV30 and TRBJ2-7; unclear D gene. Trimming shortened V by 3 bases and J by 1 base, and 7 bases separated the two germline ends. Looked up from germline, CDR1 is GTSNPN and CDR2 is SVGIG (reference sequence). The CDR3 runs to 12 residues. CDR3 in amino acids: CAWRADSYEQYF. The CDR3 DNA follows: TGTGCCTGGAGGGCTGATTCCTACGAGCAGTACTTC. Combining the CDR3 with reference TRBV30 and TRBJ2-7 gives the whole variable domain SQTIHQWPATLVQPVGSPLSLECTVEGTSNPNLYWYRQAAGRGLQLLFYSVGIGQISSEVPQNLSASRPQDRQFILSSKKLLLSDSGFYLCAWRADSYEQYFGPGTRLTVT.

The genes are TRBV27 and TRBJ2-7; 7 bases align to TRBD2. The CDR3 covers 14 residues. Losses at the gene ends were 5 bases for V and 5 bases for J; bases not matched to a gene: 9. The V gene's germline CDR1 is MNHEY and CDR2 SMNVEV (reference sequence). This CDR3 reads CASSPLVAGDEQYF. As DNA, the CDR3 is TGTGCCAGCAGTCCCCTCGTGGCGGGGGACGAGCAGTACTTC.

The gene calls are TRBV7-9 and TRBJ1-5; TRBD1 agrees at 8 bases. Trimming took 4 bases from V and 5 from J; bases not matched to a gene: 4. There are 14 residues in the CDR3. CDR1 is SEHNR and CDR2 is FQNEAQ in the germline V gene (reference sequence). The CDR3 DNA reads as TGTGCCAGCAGCTCTACAGGGGGTTATCAGCCCCAGCATTTT. Translated, it gives CASSSTGGYQPQHF.

The V and J genes are TRBV12-3 or TRBV12-4 and TRBJ1-5; no reliable D call. The CDR3 totals 13 residues. V was pared by 6 bases and J by 7 bases, with 13 bases between. In DNA, the CDR3 is TGTGCCAGCAGGGGTAGGTTCGGGCAGCCCCAGCATTTT. Its translation is CASRGRFGQPQHF.

The chain combines TRBV6-6 with TRBJ1-1, with TRBD1 as a possible D gene (5 bases). The CDR3 covers 15 residues. Per germline, CDR1 MNHNY and CDR2 SVGAGI (reference sequence). With 6 bases removed from V and 0 bases from J, the gap between germline ends came to 14 bases. CDR3 nucleotides: TGTGCCAGCAGGGGGCAGGGCGGGATGAACACTGAAGCTTTCTTT. This gives the protein CASRGQGGMNTEAFF.

V usage is TRBV5-1 and J usage is TRBJ2-7, with D perhaps TRBD2 (6 bases). The length of the CDR3 is 14 residues. Trimming pared 3 bases from V and 0 bases from J, leaving 10 bases between. Per the germline V gene, CDR1 is SGHRS and CDR2 is YFSETQ. The CDR3, as DNA: TGCGCCAGCAGCTGGGACTTGAGCTCCTACGAGCAGTACTTC. This gives the protein CASSWDLSSYEQYF. The whole variable domain, filled in from reference TRBV5-1 and TRBJ2-7, reads KAGVTQTPRYLIKTRGQQVTLSCSPISGHRSVSWYQQTPGQGLQFLFEYFSETQRNKGNFPGRFSGRQFSNSRSEMNVSTLELGDSALYLCASSWDLSSYEQYFGPGTRLTVT.

The rearrangement uses TRBV9 and TRBJ2-5; TRBD2 aligns across 14 bases. There are 15 residues in the CDR3. The germline gives CDR1 SGDLS, CDR2 YYNGEE. Losses at the gene ends were 7 bases for V and 4 bases for J; bases not matched to a gene: 6. The CDR3 DNA reads TGTGCCAGCGGGGGACTAGCGGGAGTTGGAGAGACCCAGTACTTC. It is translated as CASGGLAGVGETQYF.